The clone carrying this T cell receptor beta chain was seen once. Its antigen is still unknown. These data come from a study of T cell responses to AZD1222 COVID-19 vaccine. CDR1 MGHRA and CDR2 YSYEKL come from the germline V gene. The CDR3 length is 17 residues. Trimming took off 4 bases at V and 2 bases at J, with 17 bases between the two ends. Points from the study as a whole: Donors were largely white British and mainly female; clonal diversity was possibly underestimated. Unmutated variant regions are reportedly the target of nearly half of TCRs that are spike-specific. Spike-specific TCR breadth and depth were elevated following two AZD1222 doses.

Profiled with immunoSEQ multiplex PCR; TCRdb holds only in-frame clones, not every one. The sample lists 110,000 or so clones, more than 70% occurring once. This sample comprised peripheral blood, obtained 28 days after the second AZD1222 dose. The rearrangement uses TRBV4-1 and TRBJ2-2, with D perhaps matching TRBD1 or TRBD2 (5 bases each). The sequence was collected from an adult who received the AZD1222 COVID-19 vaccine. CDR3 protein: CASSRTAGTANTGELFF. The CDR3 DNA follows: TGCGCCAGCAGCCGAACCGCCGGGACGGCTAACACCGGGGAGCTGTTTTTT.